This record covers a single T cell receptor beta chain. No antigen is known for it. There are 15 residues in the CDR3. V gave up 2 bases and J gave up 3 bases, with 12 bases separating them. The germline V gene encodes CDR1 SGHAT and CDR2 FQNNGV. TCRdb analysed the reads with MiXCR anew, one entry per CDR3 protein. The table lists about 360,000 distinct CDR3 sequences, roughly 34% of them singletons. The data were taken from a study of T cell repertoires in cytomegalovirus infection. Across the study: Public TCR beta signatures were indicative of both CMV infection and a matching HLA type.

This receptor was obtained from a human donor in good health (CMV status not recorded). Some clones in this sample may be carry-over from other donors' samples. The chain is built from TRBV11-2 and TRBJ2-3; D gene uncertain. The specimen comprised cultured PBMCs, sampled from culture after CMV antigen stimulation. CDR3 sequence: CASSLLRSRTDTQYF. The CDR3 region has the DNA TGTGCCAGCAGCTTACTCCGCTCCCGAACAGATACGCAGTATTTT.